This is a list of T cell receptor beta chains from one sample in a study of blood T cell repertoires in COVID-19. Clones were read by immunoSEQ multiplex PCR, and TCRdb kept only the in-frame ones, dropping some. The table shows over 400,000 clones, with 80% to 90% occurring only once. Specimen: peripheral blood. These receptors originate from a human donor in a cohort sampled during active COVID-19. The CDR3 runs from the conserved cysteine through the conserved F or W. A D gene is named only where the DNA matches it firmly. Clone size is not always given. Where it is, it says once, few, many or a class for expanded clones.

.	TRBV10-3	TRBJ1-2	.	TGTGCCATCAGTGAAAGTGGGCTCTCTGGCTACACCTTC	CAISESGLSGYTF
.	TRBV7-2	TRBJ2-2	TRBD1	TGTGCCAGCAGCTTAGCGCAGGGACAGGGGCCTCGGAACACCGGGGAGCTGTTTTTT	CASSLAQGQGPRNTGELFF
.	TRBV5-1	TRBJ2-2	TRBD1	TGCGCCAGCACCCTAGACAGGGGGCCGGACACCGGGGAGCTGTTTTTT	CASTLDRGPDTGELFF
once	TRBV28	TRBJ2-2	.	TGTGCCAGCAGTCGCCGGGGGACCCGGGGCACCGGGGAGCTGTTTTTT	CASSRRGTRGTGELFF
.	TRBV25-1	TRBJ2-7	.	TGTGCCAGCAGTGACAGGGCTAGGTCCTACGAGCAGTACTTC	CASSDRARSYEQYF
few	TRBV28	TRBJ2-1	TRBD2	TGTGCCAGCAGCCGGACTAGCGTGGGGAATGAGCAGTTCTTC	CASSRTSVGNEQFF
few	TRBV28	TRBJ1-2	.	TGTGCCAGCAGCTCACCGGACACTAACTATGGCTACACCTTC	CASSSPDTNYGYTF
.	TRBV28	TRBJ1-5	TRBD1	TGTGCCAGCAGTCCCGGGACAGGGGCACCTCTCAATCAGCCCCAGCATTTT	CASSPGTGAPLNQPQHF
.	TRBV19	TRBJ2-5	TRBD1	TGTGCCAGTAGTACTGGAGGGACAGGGGAGCGAGAGACCCAGTACTTC	CASSTGGTGERETQYF
.	TRBV9	TRBJ1-2	.	TGTGCCAGCAGCGCCCCGGGATTGCCGCACTTCTATGGCTACACCTTC	CASSAPGLPHFYGYTF
once	TRBV4-3	TRBJ2-3	TRBD2	TGCGCCAGCAGCCACCGAATTAGCGGGAGCGCAGATACGCAGTATTTT	CASSHRISGSADTQYF
.	TRBV28	TRBJ1-1	.	TGTGCCAGCACCTTTGACACGGCAGCTTTCTTT	CASTFDTAAFF
.	TRBV6-6	TRBJ1-2	.	TGTGCCAGCAGTCCCCGGAGGGATGGAAACTATGGCTACACCTTC	CASSPRRDGNYGYTF
once	TRBV28	TRBJ1-1	.	TGTGCCAGCAGTTTAACCTCGGGGAACACTGAAGCTTTCTTT	CASSLTSGNTEAFF
.	TRBV7-9	TRBJ1-1	.	TGTGCCAGCAATTTAGGGGGCACTGAAGCTTTCTTT	CASNLGGTEAFF
.	TRBV27	TRBJ1-5	.	TGTGCCAGCAGGTCAAATAGCAATCAGCCCCAGCATTTT	CASRSNSNQPQHF
few	TRBV5-1	TRBJ2-2	.	TGCGCCAGCAGCTTAGGCGGGGCCCGAGGGTCCGGGGAGCTGTTTTTT	CASSLGGARGSGELFF
.	TRBV7-8	TRBJ2-3	TRBD2	TGTGCCAGCAGCTCGCGCTCGACTAGCGGACGCACAGATACGCAGTATTTT	CASSSRSTSGRTDTQYF
.	TRBV18	TRBJ1-1	.	TGTGCCAGCTCACCATCGTTCCCTGGACAAGTGAACACTGAAGCTTTCTTT	CASSPSFPGQVNTEAFF
.	TRBV7-9	TRBJ2-5	TRBD2	TGTGCCAGCAGCTTAGACAGGGCTAGCGGGAGGGCCCCCCAAGAGACCCAGTACTTC	CASSLDRASGRAPQETQYF
.	TRBV7-2	TRBJ2-7	TRBD1	TGTGCCAGCAGCTTAGGACAGGGTCAAGTTTACGAGCAGTACTTC	CASSLGQGQVYEQYF
.	TRBV6-5	TRBJ1-2	.	TGTGCCAGCGGCAGGGGACCTAACTATGGCTACACCTTC	CASGRGPNYGYTF
once	TRBV6-5	TRBJ2-2	TRBD2	TGTGCCAGCAGACTTAGCGGGAGCCCCACCGGGGAGCTGTTTTTT	CASRLSGSPTGELFF
.	TRBV10-3	TRBJ1-1	.	TGTGCCACCGGATACAGGAACACTGAAGCTTTCTTT	CATGYRNTEAFF
.	TRBV4-1	TRBJ1-2	.	TGCGCCAGCAGCCAAGATCGGGAGGGCCCCTATGGCTACACCTTC	CASSQDREGPYGYTF
.	TRBV19	TRBJ1-5	.	TGTGCCAGTAGTACCAGAAACAATCAGCCCCAGCATTTT	CASSTRNNQPQHF
.	TRBV30	TRBJ2-5	TRBD1	TGTGCCTGGAGTACAGGGGCCCAAGAGACCCAGTACTTC	CAWSTGAQETQYF
.	TRBV5-8	TRBJ1-4	.	TGTGCCAGCAGCTGGGGCAGGGGCAGAGGTGAAAAACTGTTTTTT	CASSWGRGRGEKLFF
.	TRBV2	TRBJ1-1	TRBD1	TGTGCCAGCAGTGAATGGGGACAGGGGACTGAAGCTTTCTTT	CASSEWGQGTEAFF
.	TRBV30	TRBJ2-3	TRBD1	TGTGCCTGGAGGATGGGACAGGGAAGCACAGATACGCAGTATTTT	CAWRMGQGSTDTQYF
.	TRBV29-1	TRBJ2-3	.	TGCAGCGTTGAAGATAGGGGGGGGGTCCTGAGAACAGATACGCAGTATTTT	CSVEDRGGVLRTDTQYF
.	TRBV9	TRBJ2-7	TRBD2	TGTGCCAGCAGCGTAGCCGGGGGGGGCTACGAGCAGTACTTC	CASSVAGGGYEQYF
.	TRBV5-1	TRBJ1-2	.	TGCGCCAGCAGCCCCGTTATTAGCTATGGCTACACCTTC	CASSPVISYGYTF
.	TRBV10-3	TRBJ1-6	TRBD1	TGTGCCATCAGTGCCACAATCCAGGGGGGATCACCCCTCCACTTT	CAISATIQGGSPLHF
.	TRBV7-9	TRBJ1-1	.	TGTGCCAGCAGTTTTCACAAATACTCAGGGAACACTGAAGCTTTCTTT	CASSFHKYSGNTEAFF
.	TRBV5-1	TRBJ2-1	.	TGCGCCAGCAGCTTGGCCGATTGGGGAGAGGAGCAGTTCTTC	CASSLADWGEEQFF
once	TRBV18	TRBJ1-1	.	TGTGCCAGCTTTCCGGGCCCCAAGGGGACTGAAGCTTTCTTT	CASFPGPKGTEAFF